This TCR beta chain was found in a study of CD8 T cells in Susac syndrome (dated by TCRdb to between 2018 and 2021). For context, the study as a whole: The study used repertoire sequencing to test whether antigen drove CD8+ T cell activation and differentiation in Susac syndrome.

RNA was extracted using the RNeasy kit, and about 0.45 to 1 ug of the RNA was reverse transcribed with random hexamers. The immunoSEQ multiplex PCR assay, covering 54 Vbeta and 13 Jbeta segments, was used to amplify TCR beta CDR3 regions. PCR amplification bias was corrected using a synthetic template baseline for primer optimization and computational correction. The study's own analysis went as follows. Only productive sequences were kept, with reads annotated to V, D and J genes according to IMGT and analyzed in immunoSEQ Analyzer. To calculate clonality, Shannon entropy was normalized by log2 of the number of productive unique sequences and then subtracted from one. For each patient and control, public and private clones were evaluated within the 100 most prevalent clones. A clone was defined as Susac-specific if it was absent from the healthy and MS cohorts, from roughly 990 published viral clones and from other ImmuneACCESS disease sequences. Using fastp trimming at Q25 and MiXCR clonotype assembly, TCRdb reanalyzed the public sequencing data and kept in-frame beta chains. CDR3 protein duplicates are merged, each entry listing the most common genes and DNA. TCRdb's processing, not the authors', yielded these V and J calls. This sample lists over 100,000 distinct CDR3 sequences; 90% to 98% were detected once. About 0.1% of the sample rests with the top ten.

On the study overall, not on this receptor specifically: The TCR sequencing and HLA analysis was acknowledged to have included a relatively small number of individuals.

High-throughput TCR beta sequencing profiled peripheral blood CD8+ and CD4+ T cells from healthy donors, Susac syndrome patients and multiple sclerosis patients. The healthy donors served as controls matched for age and sex. CD8+ TEMRA cells were enriched by FACS, while bulk CD8+ and CD4+ T cells were purified by magnetic negative isolation. Blood was collected in EDTA tubes and processed within 24 hours, with PBMCs isolated through density gradient centrifugation. PBMCs destined for TCR sequencing were cryopreserved in liquid nitrogen and later thawed in a 37 °C water bath. The sorted or isolated CD4+, CD8+ and CD8+ TEMRA cells reached a purity of at least 90%. Remarks on this clonotype: Its antigen is still unknown. Base qualities are not provided; no much larger clone lies one nucleotide away.

This sequence was found in a human donor in good health. The sequencing sample was made of CD4+ T cells from PBMCs.

The CDR3 in this case is CASSHDTTGTDNEQFF. The bases are TGTGCCAGCAGCCACGATACGACCGGGACAGACAATGAGCAGTTCTTC. Recombination connected TRBV4-2 to TRBJ2-1; 7 bases in the middle match TRBD1. The CDR3 contains 16 residues, cysteine and phenylalanine counted. Only the CDR3 DNA is retained, 48 bases long and in frame from the first base. From V the trimming removes 3 bases and from J it removes 5 bases, while the gene matches leave 10 bases of the junction unaccounted for. CDR1 LGHNA and CDR2 YNFKEQ are derived from the germline V gene.